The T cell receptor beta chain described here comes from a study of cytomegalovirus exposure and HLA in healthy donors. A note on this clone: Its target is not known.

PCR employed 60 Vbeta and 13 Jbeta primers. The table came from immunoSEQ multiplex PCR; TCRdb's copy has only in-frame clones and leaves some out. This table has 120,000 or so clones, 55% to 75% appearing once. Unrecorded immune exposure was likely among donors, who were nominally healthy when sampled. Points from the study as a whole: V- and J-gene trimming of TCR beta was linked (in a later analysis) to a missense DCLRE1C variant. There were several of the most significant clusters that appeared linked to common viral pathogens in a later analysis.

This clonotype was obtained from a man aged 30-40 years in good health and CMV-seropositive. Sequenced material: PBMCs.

DNA for the CDR3: TGTGCCAGCAGCCGTAGCGGGGCCACAGATACGCAGTATTTT. Protein sequence: CASSRSGATDTQYF. The rearrangement uses TRBV9 and TRBJ2-3; 8 bases agree with TRBD2. Germline CDR1 is SGDLS and CDR2 is YYNGEE. V lost 4 bases to trimming and J lost 2 bases; unmatched junction nucleotides: 3. This CDR3 region has 14 residues. Variable domain in full (rest from reference TRBV9 and TRBJ2-3): DSGVTQTPKHLITATGQRVTLRCSPRSGDLSVYWYQQSLDQGLQFLIQYYNGEERAKGNILERFSAQQFPDLHSELNLSSLELGDSALYFCASSRSGATDTQYFGPGTRLTVL.